The 20 T cell receptor beta chains listed next were all sequenced from one sample in a study of T cell repertoires in cytomegalovirus infection. TCRdb redid the calling of the reads with MiXCR, one entry per CDR3 protein. Among around 120,000 distinct CDR3 sequences listed, roughly a quarter were seen once. The antigens of these receptors remain unknown. The specimen was PBMCs, sequenced either directly or after in vitro stimulation (not recorded which). The receptors derive from a human donor in good health (CMV status not recorded). Some clones in this sample may be carry-over from other donors' samples.

At least ten counts were recorded for this clonotype. V usage is TRBV20-1 and J usage is TRBJ2-1; 8 bases are a match to TRBD2. The length of the CDR3 is 14 residues. V shed 3 bases, J shed 7 bases, and the junction held 8 bases outside the gene matches. Germline loops: CDR1 DFQATT, CDR2 SNEGSKA (reference sequence). For the CDR3, the DNA is TGCAGTGCTAGGTTAGCGGGACTTGAAAATGAGCAGTTCTTC. Its protein product is CSARLAGLENEQFF.

The CDR3 spells CASSHRSPRGEQFF. In nucleotides, the CDR3 is TGTGCCAGCAGCCACCGTTCCCCTAGGGGGGAGCAGTTCTTC. V and J are TRBV14 and TRBJ2-1; a weak D match, TRBD1 (6 bases). CDR1 is SGHDN and CDR2 is FVKESK in the germline V gene. The CDR3 loop spans 14 amino acids. V lost 3 bases to trimming and J lost 10 bases, with 16 bases between them.

This clonotype was seen ten or more times. V and J are TRBV7-2 and TRBJ2-3; possibly TRBD2 for D (6 bases). The germline V gene encodes CDR1 SGHTA and CDR2 FQGNSA. The V end was cut by 4 bases, the J end by 0 bases, with 14 bases between. This CDR3 spans 16 amino acids. This CDR3 reads CASSSDRERSTDTQYF. For the CDR3, the DNA is TGTGCCAGCAGCTCGGATCGGGAGCGGAGCACAGATACGCAGTATTTT.

The V gene is TRBV12-3 or TRBV12-4, the J gene TRBJ1-2; 7 positions match TRBD1. V shed 6 bases and J 4 bases; nucleotides not matched to a gene: 5. The CDR3 totals 13 residues. CDR3 sequence: CASSLGGAYGYTF. DNA for the CDR3: TGTGCCAGCAGCCTAGGGGGCGCCTATGGCTACACCTTC.

In this sample, this clonotype turned up a few times. The J gene is TRBJ2-7, the V gene TRBV7-2, with 10 bases matching TRBD2. The length of the CDR3 is 15 residues. From germline, CDR1 is SGHTA and CDR2 FQGNSA. Trimming took 5 bases from V and 6 from J; bases not matched to a gene: 10. The CDR3 protein is CASSPHLAGEVEQYF. CDR3 coding DNA: TGTGCCAGCAGCCCCCATCTAGCGGGAGAGGTCGAGCAGTACTTC.

The chain carries TRBV6-5 and TRBJ2-1, with 11 bases that match TRBD2. V was pared by 8 bases and J by 6 bases, with 12 bases of the junction left unmatched. CDR1 MNHEY and CDR2 SVGAGI come from the germline V gene. CDR3 length equals 16 residues. CDR3 sequence reads: CASRLAGGVRGNEQFF. CDR3 sequence (DNA): TGTGCCAGCCGATTAGCGGGAGGGGTGAGGGGCAATGAGCAGTTCTTC.

This clonotype was recorded many times. This chain uses TRBV28 with TRBJ1-2; D unresolved. This CDR3 comprises 13 residues. Germline-derived CDR1 and CDR2 are MDHEN and SYDVKM. The V end was cut by 3 bases, the J end by 4 bases, with 9 bases between. The DNA for the CDR3 is TGTGCCAGCAGTTTCGTAGGAATCTATGGCTACACCTTC. Translated, it gives CASSFVGIYGYTF.

V and J are TRBV28 and TRBJ1-5; possible D gene TRBD1, 5 bases. Germline CDR1 reads MDHEN; CDR2 reads SYDVKM. V lost 3 bases to trimming and J lost 6 bases, with 15 bases between them. CDR3 size: 15 residues. The CDR3 protein is CASSFFAGMAQPQHF. The CDR3 DNA is TGTGCCAGCAGTTTCTTCGCAGGGATGGCTCAGCCCCAGCATTTT. Using reference TRBV28 and TRBJ1-5 for the parts outside the CDR3, the full variable domain is DVKVTQSSRYLVKRTGEKVFLECVQDMDHENMFWYRQDPGLGLRLIYFSYDVKMKEKGDIPEGYSVSREKKERFSLILESASTNQTSMYLCASSFFAGMAQPQHFGDGTRLSIL.

The chain employs TRBV7-2 and TRBJ2-5; no clear D gene. The germline CDR1 and CDR2 sequences are SGHTA and FQGNSA. This CDR3 comprises 13 residues. V was shortened by 4 bases and J by 8 bases, with 14 bases between the two germline ends. The CDR3, as DNA: TGTGCCAGCAGCTCCGACCCCGCGAAAACCCAGTACTTC. Translated, it gives CASSSDPAKTQYF.

This rearrangement joins TRBV11-2 to TRBJ2-3; D possibly corresponds to TRBD2 (6 bases). The CDR3 has 14 residues. The germline CDR1 and CDR2 sequences are SGHAT and FQNNGV. Trimming left V 5 bases short and J 4 bases short, with 13 bases between. The CDR3 loop reads CASSPPAGSDTQYF. DNA of the CDR3: TGTGCCAGCAGCCCCCCGGCGGGATCAGATACGCAGTATTTT.

The chain recombines TRBV19 with TRBJ1-2; D unresolved. Trimming took 5 bases from V and 8 from J, leaving 18 bases between them. The length of the CDR3 is 14 residues. Germline values: CDR1 LNHDA, CDR2 SQIVND (reference sequence). In DNA, the CDR3 is TGTGCCAGTAGTCCACGGGCCATCTTTTCGGGCTACACCTTC. Translating gives CASSPRAIFSGYTF.

This clonotype was seen a single time. The genes are TRBV29-1 and TRBJ1-2, with D uncertain. Looked up from germline, CDR1 is SQVTM and CDR2 is ANQGSEA. The CDR3 contains 15 residues. V shed 0 bases and J shed 4 bases, with 15 bases lying between them. The CDR3 sequence is CSVEEITDKGYGYTF. In DNA form, the CDR3 reads TGCAGCGTTGAAGAAATCACAGACAAAGGCTATGGCTACACCTTC.

This clonotype came up a few times. Written as DNA, the CDR3 is TGTGCCAGCAGTTTATCCAGGGGGGAAGCTTTCTTT. The encoded protein is CASSLSRGEAFF. V and J are TRBV12-3 or TRBV12-4 and TRBJ1-1; 7 bases line up with TRBD1. V was clipped by 2 bases and J by 8 bases; unmatched bases: 2. This CDR3 is 12 amino acids long.

In its sample, this clonotype was seen many times. Here the CDR3 reads CASNKKGTEQFF. In DNA form, the CDR3 reads TGTGCCAGCAACAAAAAGGGAACTGAGCAGTTCTTC. The chain is built from TRBV12-3 or TRBV12-4 and TRBJ2-1; D call uncertain. Between the trimmed V and J ends, which lost 7 bases and 9 bases, there was a span of 13 bases. CDR3 length equals 12 residues.

This clonotype showed up many times. The genes are TRBV7-8 and TRBJ1-1; tentative D call: TRBD1 (5 bases). The germline CDR1 and CDR2 sequences are SGHVS and FQNEAQ. V was trimmed by 5 bases and J by 4 bases, leaving 14 bases between them. This CDR3 contains 14 residues. In nucleotides, the CDR3 is TGTGCCAGCAGCACTCATATTGGGGCCACTGAAGCTTTCTTT. This gives the protein CASSTHIGATEAFF.

This chain uses TRBV18 with TRBJ2-1, with 8 bases that match TRBD1. Trimming at V came to 2 bases and at J to 6 bases, leaving 6 bases not matched to a gene. There are 15 residues in the CDR3. Germline assignment: CDR1 KGHSH and CDR2 LQKENI. CDR3 amino acids: CASSPADRASNEQFF. The DNA for the CDR3 is TGTGCCAGCTCACCAGCGGACAGGGCGTCCAATGAGCAGTTCTTC. The entire variable domain, with the rest obtained from reference TRBV18 and TRBJ2-1, is as follows: NAGVMQNPRHLVRRRGQEARLRCSPMKGHSHVYWYRQLPEEGLKFMVYLQKENIIDESGMPKERFSAEFPKEGPSILRIQQVVRGDSAAYFCASSPADRASNEQFFGPGTRLTVL.

The chain combines TRBV12-3 or TRBV12-4 with TRBJ1-6, with unresolved D. V shed 5 bases and J shed 6 bases, with 17 bases lying between them. The CDR3 runs to 16 residues. The CDR3 sequence: CASSPRGGYGNSPLHF. The CDR3 region has the DNA TGTGCCAGCAGTCCCCGTGGAGGGTACGGTAATTCACCCCTCCACTTT.

This clonotype was seen a handful of times. The chain has TRBV7-8 and TRBJ2-1, with TRBD2 matching over 12 bases. The length of the CDR3 is 19 residues. V dropped 5 bases and J dropped 5; count of bases not matched to a gene: 16. Looked up from germline, CDR1 is SGHVS and CDR2 is FQNEAQ. The CDR3 DNA is TGTGCCAGCAGCCCACATGTGGCTAGCGGGAGGGCCTGGGACAATGAGCAGTTCTTC. Protein: CASSPHVASGRAWDNEQFF.

This clonotype was detected only a few times. The rearrangement joins TRBV5-6 to TRBJ2-7; no clear D. Germline V gene data show CDR1 as SGHDT and CDR2 as YYEEEE. The CDR3 sequence is 12 residues long. The ends were cut back, 2 bases at V and 6 bases at J, with 9 bases in the middle. In DNA form, the CDR3 reads TGTGCCAGCAGCTTCCCCTACGGCGAGCAGTACGTC. Translation gives CASSFPYGEQYV.

The chain uses TRBV6-1 and TRBJ1-1; no clear D gene. The CDR3 extends over 14 amino acids. The germline V gene encodes CDR1 MNHNS and CDR2 SASEGT. Trimming pared 1 base from V and 1 base from J, leaving 7 bases between. In nucleotides, the CDR3 is TGTGCCAGCAGTGAAGTTGGCGCGAACACTGAAGCTTTCTTT. Protein sequence: CASSEVGANTEAFF.